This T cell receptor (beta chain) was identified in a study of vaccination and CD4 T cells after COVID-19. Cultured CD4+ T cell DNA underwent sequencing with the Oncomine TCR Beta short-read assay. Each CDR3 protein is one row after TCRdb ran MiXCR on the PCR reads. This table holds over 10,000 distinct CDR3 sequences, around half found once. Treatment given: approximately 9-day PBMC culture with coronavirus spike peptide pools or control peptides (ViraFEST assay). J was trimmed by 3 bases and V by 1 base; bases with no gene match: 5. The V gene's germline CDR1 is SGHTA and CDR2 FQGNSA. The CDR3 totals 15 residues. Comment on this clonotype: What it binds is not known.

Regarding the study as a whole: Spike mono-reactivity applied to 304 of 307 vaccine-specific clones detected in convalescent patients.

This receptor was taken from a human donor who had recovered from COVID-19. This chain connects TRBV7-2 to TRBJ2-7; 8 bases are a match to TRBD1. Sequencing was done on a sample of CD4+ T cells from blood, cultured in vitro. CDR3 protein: CASSLGWTGIYEQYF. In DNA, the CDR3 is TGTGCCAGCAGCTTAGGTTGGACAGGGATCTACGAGCAGTACTTC. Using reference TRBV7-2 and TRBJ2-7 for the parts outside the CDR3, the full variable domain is GAGVSQSPSNKVTEKGKDVELRCDPISGHTALYWYRQSLGQGLEFLIYFQGNSAPDKSGLPSDRFSAERTGGSVSTLTIQRTQQEDSAVYLCASSLGWTGIYEQYFGPGTRLTVT.